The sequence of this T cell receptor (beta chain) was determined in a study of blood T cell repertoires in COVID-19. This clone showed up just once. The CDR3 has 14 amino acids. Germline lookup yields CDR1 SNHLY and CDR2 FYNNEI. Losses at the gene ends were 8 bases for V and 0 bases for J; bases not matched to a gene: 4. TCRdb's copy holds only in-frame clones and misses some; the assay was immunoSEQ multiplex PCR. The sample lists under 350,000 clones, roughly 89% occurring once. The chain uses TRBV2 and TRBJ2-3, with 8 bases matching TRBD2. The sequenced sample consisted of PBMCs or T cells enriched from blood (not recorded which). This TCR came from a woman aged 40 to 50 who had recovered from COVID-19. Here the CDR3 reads CASLGGVSTDTQYF. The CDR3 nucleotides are TGTGCCAGCCTCGGGGGGGTCAGCACAGATACGCAGTATTTT. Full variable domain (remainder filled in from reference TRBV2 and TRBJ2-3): EPEVTQTPSHQVTQMGQEVILRCVPISNHLYFYWYRQILGQKVEFLVSFYNNEISEKSEIFDDQFSVERPDGSNFTLKIRSTKLEDSAMYFCASLGGVSTDTQYFGPGTRLTVL.